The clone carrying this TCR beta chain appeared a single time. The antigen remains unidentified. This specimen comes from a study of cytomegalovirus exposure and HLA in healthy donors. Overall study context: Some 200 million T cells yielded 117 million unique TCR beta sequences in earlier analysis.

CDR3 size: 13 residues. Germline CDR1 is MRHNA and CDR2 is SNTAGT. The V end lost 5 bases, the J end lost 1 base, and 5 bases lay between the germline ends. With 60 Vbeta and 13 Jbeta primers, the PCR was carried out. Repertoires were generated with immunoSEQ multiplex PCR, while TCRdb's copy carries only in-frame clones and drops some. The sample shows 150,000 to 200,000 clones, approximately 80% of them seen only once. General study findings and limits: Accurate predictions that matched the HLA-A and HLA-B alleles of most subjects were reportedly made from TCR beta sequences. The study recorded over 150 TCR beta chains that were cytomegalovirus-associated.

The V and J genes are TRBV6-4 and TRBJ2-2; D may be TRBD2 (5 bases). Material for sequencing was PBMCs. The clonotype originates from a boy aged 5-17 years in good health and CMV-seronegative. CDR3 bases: TGTGCCAGCAGTCGGGGGAACACCGGGGAGCTGTTTTTT. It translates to CASSRGNTGELFF.